The TCR beta chain described here comes from a study of blood T cell repertoires in COVID-19. As for the study in general: The samples span acute and convalescent COVID-19 from the United States, Italy and Spain. PBMCs, B-cell-depleted T cells, or T cells provided the cDNA or gDNA that made up the material.

The CDR3 contains 15 residues. Germline assignment: CDR1 SEHNR and CDR2 FQNEAQ (reference sequence). V lost 1 base and J lost 0, with 9 bases in between. Original methodology: Reference gene primer amplification yielded estimated nucleated cell counts. Generated by immunoSEQ multiplex PCR, the TCRdb table keeps only in-frame clones and is missing some. V and J calls and clone size are those listed in that table; D and trimming were worked out from the DNA. The table has around 300,000 clones, around 90% seen once. The J gene is TRBJ1-1, the V gene TRBV7-9; D might be TRBD1 (6 bases). The sequenced sample consisted of peripheral blood. This receptor was identified in a young man with active or convalescent COVID-19. CDR3: CASSLGRGLNTEAFF. The CDR3 bases are TGTGCCAGCAGCTTAGGCAGGGGACTGAACACTGAAGCTTTCTTT. The full variable domain, its missing parts supplied by reference TRBV7-9 and TRBJ1-1, is DTGVSQNPRHKITKRGQNVTFRCDPISEHNRLYWYRQTLGQGPEFLTYFQNEAQLEKSRLLSDRFSAERPKGSFSTLEIQRTEQGDSAMYLCASSLGRGLNTEAFFGQGTRLTVV.